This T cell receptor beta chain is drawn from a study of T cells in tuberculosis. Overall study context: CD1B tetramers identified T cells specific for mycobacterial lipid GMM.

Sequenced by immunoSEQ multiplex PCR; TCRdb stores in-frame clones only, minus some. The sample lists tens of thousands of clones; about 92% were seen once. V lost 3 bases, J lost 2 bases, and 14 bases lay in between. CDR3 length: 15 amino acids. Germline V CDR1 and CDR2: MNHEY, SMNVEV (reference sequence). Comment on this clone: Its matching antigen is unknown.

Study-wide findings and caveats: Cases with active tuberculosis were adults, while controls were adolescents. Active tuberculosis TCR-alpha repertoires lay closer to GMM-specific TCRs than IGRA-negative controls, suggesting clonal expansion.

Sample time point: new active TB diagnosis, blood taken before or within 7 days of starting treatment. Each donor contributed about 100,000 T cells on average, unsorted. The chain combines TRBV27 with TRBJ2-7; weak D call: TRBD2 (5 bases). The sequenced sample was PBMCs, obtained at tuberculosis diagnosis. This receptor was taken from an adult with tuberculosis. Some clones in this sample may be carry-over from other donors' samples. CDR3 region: CASSLGSELTYEQYF. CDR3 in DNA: TGTGCCAGCAGTTTGGGTAGCGAGTTAACCTACGAGCAGTACTTC.